The clone carrying this T cell receptor (beta chain) was seen only a few times. Its cognate antigen is unknown. The data belong to a study of T-cell reconstitution after alpha-beta-depleted transplantation in children. The germline V and J ends were trimmed by 5 bases and 4 bases, with 7 bases remaining between them. The CDR3 is made up of 12 amino acids. Germline V gives CDR1 MNHEY, CDR2 SVGEGT. It was with unique molecular identifiers that the TCRbeta library was prepared. MiXCR, run by TCRdb on the PCR reads, gives a single entry per CDR3 protein. The profile covers just over 950,000 distinct CDR3 sequences, with roughly 29% appearing a single time and roughly 28% taken by the ten largest. Whole-study results and caveats: At day 60, the high TCRbeta diversity found in some patients originated from recipient T cells and thymic progenitors that had survived.

The sequence was collected from a boy under two years old who had a stem cell transplant for SCID, so the T cells may come from the graft donor. The specimen comprised PBMCs, mostly from graft donor cells, sampled 360 days after TCRalphabeta/CD19-depleted stem cell transplant. V is TRBV6-2 or TRBV6-3 and J is TRBJ2-3; D gene uncertain. The CDR3 sequence: CASSQTSDTQYF. The CDR3 DNA follows: TGTGCCAGCAGTCAAACATCAGATACGCAGTATTTT.